The clone carrying this T cell receptor beta chain was seen more than once but under ten times. Its specificity is unknown. The data are from a study of T cell repertoires in cytomegalovirus infection. A single record per CDR3 protein comes from TCRdb applying MiXCR to the reads. Seen here are fewer than 950,000 distinct CDR3 sequences, approximately 32% observed once, and the top ten hold 12%. Germline CDR1 MGHDK, CDR2 SYGVNS. The CDR3 totals 14 residues. V was shortened by 5 bases and J by 0 bases, with 7 bases between the two germline ends. Sequencing was performed on cultured CD8+ T cells from PBMCs, taken from culture after CMV antigen stimulation. The sequence was obtained from a human donor in good health (CMV status not recorded). Some clones in this sample may be carry-over from other donors' samples. The chain carries TRBV25-1 and TRBJ1-4; no reliable D call. The CDR3 loop is CASSKAATNEKLFF. The CDR3 DNA follows: TGTGCCAGCAGTAAGGCAGCAACTAATGAAAAACTGTTTTTT.